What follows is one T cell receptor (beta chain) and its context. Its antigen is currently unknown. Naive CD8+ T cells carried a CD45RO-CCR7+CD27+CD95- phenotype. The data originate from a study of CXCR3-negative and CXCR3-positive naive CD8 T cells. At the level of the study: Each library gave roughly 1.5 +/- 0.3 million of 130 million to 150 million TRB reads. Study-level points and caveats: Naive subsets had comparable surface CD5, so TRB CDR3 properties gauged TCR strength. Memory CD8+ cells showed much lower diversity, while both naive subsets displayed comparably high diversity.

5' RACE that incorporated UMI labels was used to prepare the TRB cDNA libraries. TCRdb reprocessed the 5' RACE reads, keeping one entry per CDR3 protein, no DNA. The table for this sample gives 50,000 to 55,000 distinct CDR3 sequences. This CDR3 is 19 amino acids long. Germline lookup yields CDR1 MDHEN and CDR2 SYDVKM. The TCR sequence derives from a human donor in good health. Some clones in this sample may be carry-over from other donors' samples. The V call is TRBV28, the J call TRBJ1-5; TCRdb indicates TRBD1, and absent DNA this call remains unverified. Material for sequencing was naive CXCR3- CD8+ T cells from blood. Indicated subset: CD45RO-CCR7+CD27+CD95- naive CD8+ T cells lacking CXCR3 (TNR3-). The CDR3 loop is CASSSDLIAGGHSNQPQHF. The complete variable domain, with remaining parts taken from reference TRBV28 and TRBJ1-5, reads DVKVTQSSRYLVKRTGEKVFLECVQDMDHENMFWYRQDPGLGLRLIYFSYDVKMKEKGDIPEGYSVSREKKERFSLILESASTNQTSMYLCASSSDLIAGGHSNQPQHFGDGTRLSIL.